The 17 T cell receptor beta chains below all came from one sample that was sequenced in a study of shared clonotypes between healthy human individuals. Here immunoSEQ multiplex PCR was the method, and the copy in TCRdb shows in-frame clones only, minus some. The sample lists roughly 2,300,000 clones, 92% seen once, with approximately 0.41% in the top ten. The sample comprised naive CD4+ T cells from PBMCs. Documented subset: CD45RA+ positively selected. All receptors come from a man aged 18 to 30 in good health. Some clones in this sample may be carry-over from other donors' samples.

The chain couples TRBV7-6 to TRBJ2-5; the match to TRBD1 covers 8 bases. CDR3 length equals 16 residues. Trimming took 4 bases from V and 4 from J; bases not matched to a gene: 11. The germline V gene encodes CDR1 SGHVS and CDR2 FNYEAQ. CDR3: CASSSRTGPFIETQYF. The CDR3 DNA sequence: TGTGCCAGCAGCTCCCGGACAGGGCCTTTTATAGAGACCCAGTACTTC.

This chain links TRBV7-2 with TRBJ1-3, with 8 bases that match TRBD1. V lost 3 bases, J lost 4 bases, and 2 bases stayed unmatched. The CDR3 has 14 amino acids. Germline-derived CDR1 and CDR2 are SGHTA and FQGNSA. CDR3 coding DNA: TGTGCCAGCAGCTTCCGGACAGGGGGAAACACCATATATTTT. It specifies CASSFRTGGNTIYF.

CDR3 sequence (DNA): TGTGCCAGCAGTTACGGAGGGGGTGTTAGGAACACTGAAGCTTTCTTT. This gives the protein CASSYGGGVRNTEAFF. The V and J genes are TRBV6-5 and TRBJ1-1, with D possibly being TRBD1 (6 bases). Germline assignment: CDR1 MNHEY and CDR2 SVGAGI. This CDR3 has 16 residues. The V and J ends lost 2 bases and 1 base respectively, with 14 bases between them.

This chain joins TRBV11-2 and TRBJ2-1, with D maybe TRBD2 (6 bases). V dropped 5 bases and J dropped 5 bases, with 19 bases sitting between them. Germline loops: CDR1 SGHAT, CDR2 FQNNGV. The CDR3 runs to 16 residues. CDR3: CASSPLSGPGNNEQFF. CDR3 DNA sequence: TGTGCCAGCAGCCCGCTTAGCGGCCCCGGAAACAATGAGCAGTTCTTC.

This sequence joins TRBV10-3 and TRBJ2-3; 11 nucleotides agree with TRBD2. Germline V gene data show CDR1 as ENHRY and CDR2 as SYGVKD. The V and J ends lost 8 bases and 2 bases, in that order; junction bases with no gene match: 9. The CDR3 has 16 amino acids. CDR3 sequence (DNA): TGTGCCATCGCTCCCGGGACTAGCGGCTACACAGATACGCAGTATTTT. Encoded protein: CAIAPGTSGYTDTQYF.

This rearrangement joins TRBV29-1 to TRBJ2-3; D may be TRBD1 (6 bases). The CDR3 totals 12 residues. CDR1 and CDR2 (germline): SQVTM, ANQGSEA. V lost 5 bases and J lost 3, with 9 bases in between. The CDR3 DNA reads TGCAGCGTTCAGGGGCGGACAGATACGCAGTATTTT. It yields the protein CSVQGRTDTQYF.

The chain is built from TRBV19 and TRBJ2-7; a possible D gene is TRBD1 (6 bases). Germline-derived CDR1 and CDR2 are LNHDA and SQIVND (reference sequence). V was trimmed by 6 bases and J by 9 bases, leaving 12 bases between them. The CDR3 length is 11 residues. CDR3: CASRLRDTQYF. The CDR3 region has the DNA TGTGCCAGTAGGCTCCGGGACACGCAGTACTTC.

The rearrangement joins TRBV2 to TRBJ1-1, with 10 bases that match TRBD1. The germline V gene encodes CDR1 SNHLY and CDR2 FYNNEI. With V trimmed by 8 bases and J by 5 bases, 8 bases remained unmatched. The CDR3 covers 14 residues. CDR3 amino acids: CASGGQGLMTEAFF. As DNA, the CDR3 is TGTGCCAGCGGGGGACAGGGGTTAATGACTGAAGCTTTCTTT. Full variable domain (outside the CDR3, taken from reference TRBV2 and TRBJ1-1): EPEVTQTPSHQVTQMGQEVILRCVPISNHLYFYWYRQILGQKVEFLVSFYNNEISEKSEIFDDQFSVERPDGSNFTLKIRSTKLEDSAMYFCASGGQGLMTEAFFGQGTRLTVV.

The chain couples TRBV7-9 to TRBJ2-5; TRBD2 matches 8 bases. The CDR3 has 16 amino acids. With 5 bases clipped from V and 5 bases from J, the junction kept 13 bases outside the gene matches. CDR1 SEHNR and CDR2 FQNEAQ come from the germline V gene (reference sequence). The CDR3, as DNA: TGTGCCAGCAGCCCCCCGGGGGGCGGGAGGTTGGAGACCCAGTACTTC. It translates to CASSPPGGGRLETQYF.

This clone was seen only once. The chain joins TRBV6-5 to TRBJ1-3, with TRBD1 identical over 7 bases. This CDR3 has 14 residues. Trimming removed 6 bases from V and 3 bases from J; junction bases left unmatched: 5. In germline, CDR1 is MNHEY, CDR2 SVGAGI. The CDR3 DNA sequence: TGTGCCAGCAGGTCAAGACAGGGTGGAAACACCATATATTTT. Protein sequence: CASRSRQGGNTIYF.

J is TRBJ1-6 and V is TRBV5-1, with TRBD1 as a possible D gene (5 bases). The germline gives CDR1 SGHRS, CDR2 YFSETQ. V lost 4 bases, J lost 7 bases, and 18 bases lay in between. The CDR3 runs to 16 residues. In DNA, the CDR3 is TGCGCCAGCAGCCAACAACAGGCTACGGGGAATTCACCCCTCCACTTT. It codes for CASSQQQATGNSPLHF.

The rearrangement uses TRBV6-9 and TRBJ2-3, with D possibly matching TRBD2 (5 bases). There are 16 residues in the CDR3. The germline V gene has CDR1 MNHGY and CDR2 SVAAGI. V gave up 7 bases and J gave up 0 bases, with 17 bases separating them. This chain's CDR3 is CASTPTPAASTDTQYF. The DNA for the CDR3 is TGTGCCAGCACCCCCACTCCAGCGGCTAGCACAGATACGCAGTATTTT.

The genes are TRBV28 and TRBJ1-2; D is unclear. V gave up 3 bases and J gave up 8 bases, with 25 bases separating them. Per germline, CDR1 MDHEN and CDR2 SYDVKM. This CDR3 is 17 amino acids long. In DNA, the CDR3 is TGTGCCAGCAGTTTCCCGCTCGCCGGGATTTCCCTTGCAGGCTACACCTTC. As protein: CASSFPLAGISLAGYTF.

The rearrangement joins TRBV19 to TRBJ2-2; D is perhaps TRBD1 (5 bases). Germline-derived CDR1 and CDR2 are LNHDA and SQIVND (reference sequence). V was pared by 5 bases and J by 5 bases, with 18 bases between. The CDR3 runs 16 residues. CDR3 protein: CASSPLRVPLTGELFF. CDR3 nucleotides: TGTGCCAGTAGTCCGCTCAGGGTTCCGTTGACCGGGGAGCTGTTTTTT.

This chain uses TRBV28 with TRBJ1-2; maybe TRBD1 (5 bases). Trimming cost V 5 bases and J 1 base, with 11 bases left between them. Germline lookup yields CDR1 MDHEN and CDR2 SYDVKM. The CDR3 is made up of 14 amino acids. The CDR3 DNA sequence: TGTGCCAGCAGTACGGGGGGGGATAACTATGGCTACACCTTC. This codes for CASSTGGDNYGYTF.

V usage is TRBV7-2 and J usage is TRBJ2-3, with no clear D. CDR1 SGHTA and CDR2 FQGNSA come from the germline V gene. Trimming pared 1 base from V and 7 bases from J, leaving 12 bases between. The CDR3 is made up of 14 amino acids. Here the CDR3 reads CASSLESPENTQYF. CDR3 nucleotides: TGTGCCAGCAGCTTAGAGTCGCCGGAAAATACGCAGTATTTT.

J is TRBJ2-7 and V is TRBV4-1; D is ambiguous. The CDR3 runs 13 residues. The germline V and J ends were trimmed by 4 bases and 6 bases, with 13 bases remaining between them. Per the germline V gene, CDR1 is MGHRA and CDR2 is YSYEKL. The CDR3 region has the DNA TGCGCCAGCAGCCCGTACAACTTAGGCGAGCAGTACTTC. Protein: CASSPYNLGEQYF.